A selection of T cell receptor beta chains follows, all from one sample in a study of beta chain features in type 1 diabetes. Clones were sequenced by immunoSEQ multiplex PCR, and TCRdb holds only the in-frame ones, with some missing. The table has more than 100,000 clones, around 15% seen once; the top ten hold 2% to 2.5%. Sequenced sample: central memory CD4+ T cells from blood. These TCRs come from a man under 40 with type 1 diabetes. CDR3s include the opening cysteine and the closing phenylalanine or tryptophan.

TRBV6-6 CASSRTGEYIDEQFF
TRBV19 CASSMTGGGQETQYF
TRBV4-3 CASSQFRGSTDTQYF
TRBV2 CASSPREVGDTGELFF
TRBV5-1 CASSLDGGPNEKLFF
TRBV4-2 CASSQVLAGPGNEQYF
TRBV5-1 CASSRVFGTGSYEQYF
TRBV11-2 CASSFSAGASTDTQYF
TRBV4-3 CASSQEEGPPLHF
TRBV11-2 CASSNRDTENIQYF
TRBV6-1 CASSEALWSTAKNIQYF
TRBV2 CASIAQAGTDTQYF
TRBV7-3 CASSLPGQGSAGANVLTF
TRBV5-6 CASSRWEGFSNQPQHF
TRBV9 CASSPRGDSNQPQHF
TRBV7-2 CASSPQSGGTNYGYTF
TRBV11-3 CASSSVGGGADTQYF
TRBV28 CASRPDSNQPQHF
TRBV10-3 CASKRDRGSYEQYF
TRBV30 CAWERGGSTDTQYF
TRBV18 CASSADHPGATSGYEQYF
TRBV4-2 CASSQSPRATDTQYF
TRBV19 CASSREIGGTYEQYF
TRBV28 CASTEGGRPNSPLHF
TRBV6-1 CASRGTSDYNEQFF
TRBV7-2 CASSGRSGELFF
TRBV7-9 CASSFQGNTEAFF
TRBV9 CASSPPSGGGAWELFF
TRBV7-2 CASSPRIGGTEAFF
TRBV30 CAWSAGVDTDTQYF
TRBV7-2 CASSSSGQGNIQYF
TRBV14 CASSQQPQGPSDTQYF
TRBV15 CATSRDYGSTDTQYF
TRBV6-5 CASSYGLAASGNTIYF
TRBV7-9 CASSLKAHANTGELFF
TRBV18 CASSPQGRSTGELFF
TRBV28 CASTGQGESTDTQYF
TRBV25-1 CASSEGAGPYEQYF
TRBV25-1 CAISAGGGETQYF
TRBV11-3 CASSPNNEQFF